Given below is one T cell receptor beta chain in context. Its antigen is as yet unknown. Researchers ran the PCR with 60 Vbeta and 13 Jbeta primers. Libraries were prepared by immunoSEQ multiplex PCR; TCRdb keeps only in-frame clonotypes and omits some of them. The sample holds some 170,000 clones, about 69% seen once. The sample originates from a study of cytomegalovirus exposure and HLA in healthy donors. Study-level information: Early release data held 80 million to 100 million unique TCRs from HLA-typed donors. Broader study findings: An apparent linkage of common viral pathogens to several of the most significant clusters emerged in a later analysis.

From germline, CDR1 is MGHRA and CDR2 YSYEKL. Trimming pared 4 bases from V and 0 bases from J, leaving 10 bases between. There are 15 residues in the CDR3. This chain uses TRBV4-1 with TRBJ1-3; D may be TRBD1 (5 bases). Sequenced material: PBMCs. The sequence was collected from a human donor in good health. The DNA of the CDR3 is TGCGCCAGCAGCCCCCGGGGGATCTCTGGAAACACCATATATTTT. This translates into CASSPRGISGNTIYF.